Following are 2 T cell receptor beta chains from one sample sequenced in a study of T cells in localized non-small cell lung cancer. Profiled with immunoSEQ multiplex PCR; TCRdb holds only in-frame clones, not every one. In the table there are thousands of clones, roughly a quarter of which are singletons. Here the sequenced sample was lung tumor tissue, taken before any cancer treatment. These receptors all stem from a man between 40 and 69 years old with stage I lung adenocarcinoma.

This chain joins TRBV19 and TRBJ1-2, with D maybe TRBD1 (5 bases). Germline V gene data show CDR1 as LNHDA and CDR2 as SQIVND (reference sequence). This CDR3 is 13 amino acids long. Trimming took off 4 bases at V and 5 bases at J, with 11 bases between the two ends. DNA for the CDR3: TGTGCCAGTAGTAAGGGGAGGGAATATGGCTACACCTTC. This translates into CASSKGREYGYTF. The variable domain in full, completed from reference TRBV19 and TRBJ1-2, reads DGGITQSPKYLFRKEGQNVTLSCEQNLNHDAMYWYRQDPGQGLRLIYYSQIVNDFQKGDIAEGYSVSREKKESFPLTVTSAQKNPTAFYLCASSKGREYGYTFGSGTRLTVV.

This clone has only a few counts. The CDR3 sequence is CAWSGGGAQPQHF. In DNA, the CDR3 is TGTGCCTGGAGTGGAGGGGGGGCTCAGCCCCAGCATTTT. J is TRBJ1-5 and V is TRBV30; tentatively, D is TRBD1 (6 bases). Germline lookup yields CDR1 GTSNPN and CDR2 SVGIG (reference sequence). The V gene lost 1 base and the J gene lost 6 bases, with 10 bases spanning the gap. CDR3 length: 13 amino acids.